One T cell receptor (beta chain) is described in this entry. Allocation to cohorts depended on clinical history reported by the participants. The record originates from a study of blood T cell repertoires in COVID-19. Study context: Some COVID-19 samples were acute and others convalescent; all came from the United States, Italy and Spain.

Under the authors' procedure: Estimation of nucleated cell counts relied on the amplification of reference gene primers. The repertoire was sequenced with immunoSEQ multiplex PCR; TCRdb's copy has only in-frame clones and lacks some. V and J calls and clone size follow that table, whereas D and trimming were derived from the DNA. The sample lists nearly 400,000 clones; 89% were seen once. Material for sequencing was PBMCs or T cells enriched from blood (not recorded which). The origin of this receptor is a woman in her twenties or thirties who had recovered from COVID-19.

CDR3 loop: CASIRGAGPYGYTF. The CDR3 DNA reads TGTGCCAGCATTCGGGGGGCAGGCCCCTATGGCTACACCTTC. The chain employs TRBV6-5 and TRBJ1-2, with a tentative D call TRBD1 (6 bases). The CDR3 spans 14 residues. CDR1 and CDR2 (germline): MNHEY, SVGAGI. The V gene lost 7 bases and the J gene lost 4 bases, with 16 bases spanning the gap.